This entry describes one TCR beta chain. Method: immunoSEQ multiplex PCR; TCRdb's copy keeps in-frame clones and lacks some. Found here are about 260,000 clones, approximately 80% of them singletons; the top ten hold around 2%. CDR1 is SGHTS and CDR2 is YDEGEE in the germline V gene. The CDR3 is 15 amino acids. The germline V and J ends were trimmed by 3 bases and 2 bases, with 13 bases remaining between them. The data derive from a study of blood T cell repertoires in COVID-19. The V and J genes are TRBV5-8 and TRBJ2-3, with D possibly matching TRBD2 (5 bases). The TCR was taken from a woman over 75 with acute or convalescent COVID-19. The sequencing input was peripheral blood. The chain's CDR3 is CASSSAGDYTDTQYF. The CDR3 DNA reads TGTGCCAGCAGCTCCGCAGGAGACTACACAGATACGCAGTATTTT.